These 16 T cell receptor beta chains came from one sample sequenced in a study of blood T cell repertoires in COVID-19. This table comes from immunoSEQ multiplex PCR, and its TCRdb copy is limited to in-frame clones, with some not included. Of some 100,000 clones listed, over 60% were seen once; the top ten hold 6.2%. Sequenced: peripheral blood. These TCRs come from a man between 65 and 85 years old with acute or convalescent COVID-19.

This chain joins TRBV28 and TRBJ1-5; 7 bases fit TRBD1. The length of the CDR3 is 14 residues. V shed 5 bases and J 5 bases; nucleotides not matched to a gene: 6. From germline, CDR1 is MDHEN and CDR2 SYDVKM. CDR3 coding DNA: TGTGCCAGCAGTGGAACTCAGGGGGATCAGCCCCAGCATTTT. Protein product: CASSGTQGDQPQHF.

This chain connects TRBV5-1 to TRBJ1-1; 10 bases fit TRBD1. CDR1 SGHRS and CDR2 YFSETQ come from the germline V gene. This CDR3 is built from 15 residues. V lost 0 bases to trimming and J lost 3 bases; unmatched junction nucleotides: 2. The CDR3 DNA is TGCGCCAGCAGCTTGGGTGGGACAGGGGACACTGAAGCTTTCTTT. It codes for CASSLGGTGDTEAFF. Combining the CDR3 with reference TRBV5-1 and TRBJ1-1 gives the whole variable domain KAGVTQTPRYLIKTRGQQVTLSCSPISGHRSVSWYQQTPGQGLQFLFEYFSETQRNKGNFPGRFSGRQFSNSRSEMNVSTLELGDSALYLCASSLGGTGDTEAFFGQGTRLTVV.

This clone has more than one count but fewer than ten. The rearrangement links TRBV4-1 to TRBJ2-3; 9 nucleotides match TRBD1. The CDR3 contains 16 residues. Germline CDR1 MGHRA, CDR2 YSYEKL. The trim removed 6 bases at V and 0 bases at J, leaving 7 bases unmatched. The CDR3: CASSRTGTGSTDTQYF. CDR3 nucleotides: TGCGCCAGCAGTCGCACCGGGACAGGGAGCACAGATACGCAGTATTTT.

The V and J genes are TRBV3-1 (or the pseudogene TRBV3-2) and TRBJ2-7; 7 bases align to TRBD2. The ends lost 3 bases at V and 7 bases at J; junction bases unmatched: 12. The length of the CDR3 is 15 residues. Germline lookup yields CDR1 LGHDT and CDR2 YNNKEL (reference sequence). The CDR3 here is CASSHPGEGAWEQYF. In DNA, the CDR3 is TGTGCCAGCAGCCACCCCGGGGAGGGCGCGTGGGAGCAGTACTTC.

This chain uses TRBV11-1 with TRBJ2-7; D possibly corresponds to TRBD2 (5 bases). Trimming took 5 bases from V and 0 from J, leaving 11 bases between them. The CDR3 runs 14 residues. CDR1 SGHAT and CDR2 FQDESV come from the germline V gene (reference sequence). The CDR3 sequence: CASSRGLNSYEQYF. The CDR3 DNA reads TGTGCCAGCAGCCGCGGACTGAACTCCTACGAGCAGTACTTC.

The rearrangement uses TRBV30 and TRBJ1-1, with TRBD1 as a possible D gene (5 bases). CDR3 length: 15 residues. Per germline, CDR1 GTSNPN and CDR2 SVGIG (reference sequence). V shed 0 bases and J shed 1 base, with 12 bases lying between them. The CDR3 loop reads CAWSVQAAPNTEAFF. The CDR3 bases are TGTGCCTGGAGTGTACAGGCGGCCCCGAACACTGAAGCTTTCTTT.

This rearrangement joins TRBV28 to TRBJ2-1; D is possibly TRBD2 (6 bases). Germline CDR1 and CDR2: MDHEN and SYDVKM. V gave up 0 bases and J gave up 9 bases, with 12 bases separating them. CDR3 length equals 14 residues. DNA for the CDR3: TGTGCCAGCAGTTTATGGGCGGGGCCCCTTGAGCAGTTCTTC. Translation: CASSLWAGPLEQFF.

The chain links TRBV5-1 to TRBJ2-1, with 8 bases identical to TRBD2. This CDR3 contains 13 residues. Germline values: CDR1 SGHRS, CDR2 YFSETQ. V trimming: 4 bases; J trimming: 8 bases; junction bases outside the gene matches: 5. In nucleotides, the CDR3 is TGCGCCAGCAGCGCGAGGCGGGGGGATGAGCAGTTCTTC. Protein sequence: CASSARRGDEQFF.

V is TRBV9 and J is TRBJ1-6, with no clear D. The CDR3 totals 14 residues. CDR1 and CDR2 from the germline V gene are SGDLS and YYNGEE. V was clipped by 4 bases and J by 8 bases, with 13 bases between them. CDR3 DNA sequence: TGTGCCAGCAGCTTTGATCTCCTAGATTCACCCCTCCACTTT. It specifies CASSFDLLDSPLHF. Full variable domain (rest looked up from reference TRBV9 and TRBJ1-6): DSGVTQTPKHLITATGQRVTLRCSPRSGDLSVYWYQQSLDQGLQFLIQYYNGEERAKGNILERFSAQQFPDLHSELNLSSLELGDSALYFCASSFDLLDSPLHFGNGTRLTVT.

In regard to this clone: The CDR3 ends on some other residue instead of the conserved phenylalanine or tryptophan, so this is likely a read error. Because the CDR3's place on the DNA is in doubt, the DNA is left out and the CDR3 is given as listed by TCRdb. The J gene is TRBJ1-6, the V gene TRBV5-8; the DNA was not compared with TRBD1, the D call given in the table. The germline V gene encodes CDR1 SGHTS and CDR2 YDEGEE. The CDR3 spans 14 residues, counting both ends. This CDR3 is CASSLGSWSGQGVH.

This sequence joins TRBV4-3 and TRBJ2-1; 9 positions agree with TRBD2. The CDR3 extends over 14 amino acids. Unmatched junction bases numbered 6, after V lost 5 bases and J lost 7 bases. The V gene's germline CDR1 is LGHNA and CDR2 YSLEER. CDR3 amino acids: CASSYGTSMNEQFF. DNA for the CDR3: TGCGCCAGCAGCTACGGGACTAGCATGAATGAGCAGTTCTTC.

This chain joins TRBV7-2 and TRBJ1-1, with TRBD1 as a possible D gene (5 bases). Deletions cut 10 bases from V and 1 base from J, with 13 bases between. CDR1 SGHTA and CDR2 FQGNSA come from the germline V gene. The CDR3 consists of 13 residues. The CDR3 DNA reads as TGTGCCACCTTAACAGGACCGAACACTGAAGCTTTCTTT. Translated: CATLTGPNTEAFF.

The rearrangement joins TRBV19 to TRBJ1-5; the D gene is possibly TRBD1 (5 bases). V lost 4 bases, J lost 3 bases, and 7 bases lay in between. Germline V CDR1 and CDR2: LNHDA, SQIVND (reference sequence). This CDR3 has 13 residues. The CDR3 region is CASSSRANQPQHF. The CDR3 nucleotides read TGTGCCAGTAGTAGCAGGGCCAATCAGCCCCAGCATTTT.

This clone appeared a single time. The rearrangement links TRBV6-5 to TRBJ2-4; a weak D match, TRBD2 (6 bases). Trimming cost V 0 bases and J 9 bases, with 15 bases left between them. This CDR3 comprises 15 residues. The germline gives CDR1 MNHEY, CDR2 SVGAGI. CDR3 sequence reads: CASSYSGGEIGIQYF. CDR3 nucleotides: TGTGCCAGCAGTTACTCTGGCGGGGAGATCGGCATTCAGTACTTC.

CDR3 sequence (DNA): TGTGCCAGCAGTCCCGGGACATATCAGCCCCAGCATTTT. Protein sequence: CASSPGTYQPQHF. This rearrangement joins TRBV6-5 to TRBJ1-5, with D maybe TRBD1 (6 bases). Germline assignment: CDR1 MNHEY and CDR2 SVGAGI. This CDR3 contains 13 residues. The ends were cut back, 5 bases at V and 5 bases at J, with 10 bases in the middle.

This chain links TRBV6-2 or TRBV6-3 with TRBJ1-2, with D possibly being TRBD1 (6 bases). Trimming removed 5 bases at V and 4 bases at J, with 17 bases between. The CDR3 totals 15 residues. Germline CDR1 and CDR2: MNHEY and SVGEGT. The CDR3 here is CASSPSQGALYGYTF. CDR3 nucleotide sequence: TGTGCCAGCAGTCCATCACAGGGCGCGCTCTATGGCTACACCTTC.